The rows below give T cell receptor beta chains drawn from one sample of a study of T cells expressing NK-cell markers. TCRdb re-analyzed the 5' RACE reads; it lists each CDR3 protein once, without DNA. The sample has around 280,000 distinct CDR3 sequences. Sequencing was carried out using blood T cells: a sorted CD56 or NKG2C T cell subset, CD4+ or CD8+ T cells, or bulk PBMC T cells (not recorded which). The receptor set was obtained from a man between 18 and 35 years old in good health. The CDR3 runs from the conserved cysteine through the conserved F or W.

CDR3aa,v_gene,j_gene
CSARVRAGRDTEAFF,TRBV20-1,TRBJ1-1
CASSKTPAGTGTNSPLHF,TRBV19,TRBJ1-6
CASSRRETGANVLTF,TRBV12-3/TRBV12-4,TRBJ2-6
CASSSGQGSLLTNEKLFF,TRBV11-2,TRBJ1-4
CASFLTLGEAFF,TRBV2,TRBJ1-1
CSARDRGGEDIQYF,TRBV20-1,TRBJ2-4
CASSLNRGGSGNTIYF,TRBV7-9,TRBJ1-3
CASSLTGEAETQYF,TRBV12-3/TRBV12-4,TRBJ2-5
CASSLIGYEQFF,TRBV7-2,TRBJ2-1
CASSPTQASNQFF,TRBV11-3,TRBJ2-1
CASSTRQGKETQYF,TRBV6-1,TRBJ2-5
CASSDGTGVQPQHF,TRBV10-1,TRBJ1-5
CAWSDGLKNSPLHF,TRBV30,TRBJ1-6
CASSFLAGGTAGQYF,TRBV12-3/TRBV12-4,TRBJ2-7
CASSSRTGAYQETQYF,TRBV7-2,TRBJ2-5
CASSLVSGRGGTEAFF,TRBV7-9,TRBJ1-1
CASSVAPDRGEQYF,TRBV9,TRBJ2-7
CASSGSGSWTDTQYF,TRBV9,TRBJ2-3
CSARDPLRRSGANVLTF,TRBV20-1,TRBJ2-6
CASSLGDRANTGELFF,TRBV6-5,TRBJ2-2
CASSKGLTSPNEQFF,TRBV18,TRBJ2-1
CASSYRLEETQYF,TRBV6-5,TRBJ2-5
CASSYPPSGGLYNEQFF,TRBV6-5,TRBJ2-1
CASTRPPGQWFF,TRBV6-8,TRBJ2-1
CASSQGLAGGSSYEQYF,TRBV4-3,TRBJ2-7
CSVERDRGTEAFF,TRBV29-1,TRBJ1-1
CSARDESGGLYGYTF,TRBV20-1,TRBJ1-2
CASSLVLSHNEQFF,TRBV7-8,TRBJ2-1
CASRPAFSGANVLTF,TRBV11-2,TRBJ2-6
CSAIYRKDGNTIYF,TRBV20-1,TRBJ1-3
CSGRGRLAETQYF,TRBV29-1,TRBJ2-5
CASSQVWGGKTGVNEQFF,TRBV3-1,TRBJ2-1
CASSSVGGLTDTQYF,TRBV7-2,TRBJ2-3
CSARKTTQANEQFF,TRBV20-1,TRBJ2-1
CASSLTGSVNQPQHF,TRBV7-2,TRBJ1-5
CAWTPKVGIRGTGELFF,TRBV30,TRBJ2-2
CASSRQIQETQYF,TRBV5-1,TRBJ2-5
CASSESNRANTEAFF,TRBV25-1,TRBJ1-1
CASSYTIQGYNYGYTF,TRBV6-5,TRBJ1-2
CASSLRSGPDGKLFF,TRBV7-6,TRBJ1-4
CASSTQPALNQPQHF,TRBV12-3/TRBV12-4,TRBJ1-5
CASSPGLAGTYEQYF,TRBV7-8,TRBJ2-7
CSAGIGGRGAFF,TRBV29-1,TRBJ1-1
CATSGIGLAGDNEQFF,TRBV15,TRBJ2-1
CASSPPAGESFF,TRBV18,TRBJ2-1
CSARAPGRTDTQYF,TRBV20-1,TRBJ2-3
CASSAWRDTQYF,TRBV14,TRBJ2-3
CASRPGTPFTGELFF,TRBV10-3,TRBJ2-2
CASSVDRGWETQYF,TRBV9,TRBJ2-5
CASSLDWQGADEQYF,TRBV5-1,TRBJ2-7
CAIRSGGYEQYF,TRBV10-3,TRBJ2-7
CSEGQPGAEAFF,TRBV29-1,TRBJ1-1
CASSSRGTDTEAFF,TRBV5-1,TRBJ1-1
CASRPGTSGTRGDTQYF,TRBV12-3/TRBV12-4,TRBJ2-3
CASSPVASGIQDTQYF,TRBV18,TRBJ2-3